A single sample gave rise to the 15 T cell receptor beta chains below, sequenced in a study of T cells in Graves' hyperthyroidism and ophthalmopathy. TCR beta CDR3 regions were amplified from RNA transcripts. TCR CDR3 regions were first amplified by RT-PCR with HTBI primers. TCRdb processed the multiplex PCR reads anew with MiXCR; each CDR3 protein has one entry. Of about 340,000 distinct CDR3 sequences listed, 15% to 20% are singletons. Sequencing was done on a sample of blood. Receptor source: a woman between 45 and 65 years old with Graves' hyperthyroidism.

CDR3 amino acids: CASSPELAEYNEQFF. The DNA for the CDR3 is TGTGCCAGCAGCCCAGAACTAGCGGAATACAATGAGCAGTTCTTC. The chain is built from TRBV7-8 and TRBJ2-1; 8 nucleotides align to TRBD2. The CDR3 consists of 15 residues. The trim removed 5 bases at V and 4 bases at J, leaving 7 bases unmatched. Looked up from germline, CDR1 is SGHVS and CDR2 is FQNEAQ.

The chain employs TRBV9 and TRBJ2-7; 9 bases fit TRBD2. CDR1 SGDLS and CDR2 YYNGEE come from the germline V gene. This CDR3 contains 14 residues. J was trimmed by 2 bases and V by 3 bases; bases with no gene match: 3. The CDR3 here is CASSAAGGAYEQYF. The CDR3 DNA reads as TGTGCCAGCAGCGCAGCGGGAGGTGCCTACGAGCAGTACTTC.

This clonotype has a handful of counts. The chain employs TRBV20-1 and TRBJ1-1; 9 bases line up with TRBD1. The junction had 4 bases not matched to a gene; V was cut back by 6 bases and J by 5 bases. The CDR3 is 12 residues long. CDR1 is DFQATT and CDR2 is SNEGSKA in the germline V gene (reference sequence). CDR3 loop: CSAPDRGTEAFF. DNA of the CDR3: TGCAGTGCCCCGGACAGGGGTACTGAAGCTTTCTTT.

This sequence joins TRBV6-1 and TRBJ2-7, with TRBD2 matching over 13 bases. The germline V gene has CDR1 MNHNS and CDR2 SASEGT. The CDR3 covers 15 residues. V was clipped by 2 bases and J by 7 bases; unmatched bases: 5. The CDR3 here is CASSETGLAGWEQYF. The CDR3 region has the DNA TGTGCCAGCAGTGAAACGGGACTAGCGGGGTGGGAGCAGTACTTC.

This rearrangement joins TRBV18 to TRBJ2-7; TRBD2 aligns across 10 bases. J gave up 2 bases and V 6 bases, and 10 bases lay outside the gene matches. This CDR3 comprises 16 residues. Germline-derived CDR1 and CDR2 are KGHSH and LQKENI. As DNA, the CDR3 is TGTGCCAGCTCCGTAGCCACTAGCGGGGTGACCTACGAGCAGTACTTC. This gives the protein CASSVATSGVTYEQYF.

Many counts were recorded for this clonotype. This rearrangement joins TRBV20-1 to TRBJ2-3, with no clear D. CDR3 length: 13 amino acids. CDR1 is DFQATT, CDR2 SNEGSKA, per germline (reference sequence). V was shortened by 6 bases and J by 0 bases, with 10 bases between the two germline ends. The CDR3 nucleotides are TGCAGTGCCATCACGCATAGCACAGATACGCAGTATTTT. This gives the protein CSAITHSTDTQYF.

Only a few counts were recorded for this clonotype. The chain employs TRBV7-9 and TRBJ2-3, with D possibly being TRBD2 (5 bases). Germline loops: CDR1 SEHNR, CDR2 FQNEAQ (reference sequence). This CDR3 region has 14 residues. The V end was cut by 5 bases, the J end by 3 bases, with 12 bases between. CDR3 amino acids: CASSVGLRTDTQYF. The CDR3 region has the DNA TGTGCCAGCAGCGTAGGACTCCGAACAGATACGCAGTATTTT. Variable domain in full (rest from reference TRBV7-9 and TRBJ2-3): DTGVSQNPRHKITKRGQNVTFRCDPISEHNRLYWYRQTLGQGPEFLTYFQNEAQLEKSRLLSDRFSAERPKGSFSTLEIQRTEQGDSAMYLCASSVGLRTDTQYFGPGTRLTVL.

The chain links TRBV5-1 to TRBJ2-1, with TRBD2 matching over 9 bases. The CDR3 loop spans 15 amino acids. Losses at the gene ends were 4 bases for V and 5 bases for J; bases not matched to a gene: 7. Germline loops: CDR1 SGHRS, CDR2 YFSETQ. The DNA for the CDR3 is TGCGCCAGCAGCCCTTACAGGACTAGCGACAATGAGCAGTTCTTC. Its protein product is CASSPYRTSDNEQFF.

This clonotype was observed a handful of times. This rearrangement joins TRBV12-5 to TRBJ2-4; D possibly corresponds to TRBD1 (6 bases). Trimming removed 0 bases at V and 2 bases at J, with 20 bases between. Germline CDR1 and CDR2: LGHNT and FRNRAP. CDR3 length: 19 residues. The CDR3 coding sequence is TGTGCTAGTGGTTTGGTATATCTGGTGGGACACCAGTCCAAAAACATTCAGTACTTC. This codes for CASGLVYLVGHQSKNIQYF. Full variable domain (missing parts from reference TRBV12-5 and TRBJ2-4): DARVTQTPRHKVTEMGQEVTMRCQPILGHNTVFWYRQTMMQGLELLAYFRNRAPLDDSGMPKDRFSAEMPDATLATLKIQPSEPRDSAVYFCASGLVYLVGHQSKNIQYFGAGTRLSVL.

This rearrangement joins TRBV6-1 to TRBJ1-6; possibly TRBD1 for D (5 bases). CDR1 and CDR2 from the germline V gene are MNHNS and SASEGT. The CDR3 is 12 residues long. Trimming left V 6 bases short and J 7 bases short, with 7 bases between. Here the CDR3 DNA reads TGTGCCAGCAGATGGGGCAATTCACCCCTCCACTTT. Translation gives CASRWGNSPLHF.

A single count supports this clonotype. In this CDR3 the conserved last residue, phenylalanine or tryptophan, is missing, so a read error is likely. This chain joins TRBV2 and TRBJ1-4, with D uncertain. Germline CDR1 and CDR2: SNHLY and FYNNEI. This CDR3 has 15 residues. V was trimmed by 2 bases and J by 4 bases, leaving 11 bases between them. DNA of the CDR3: TGTGCCAGCAGTGAATGGGCGGTGGGTAATGAAAAACTGTTTCTT. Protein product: CASSEWAVGNEKLFL.

The CDR3 loop is CASSLAQDTPLHF. CDR3 DNA: TGTGCCAGCAGTTTAGCGCAGGATACCCCCCTCCACTTT. The rearrangement uses TRBV12-3 or TRBV12-4 and TRBJ1-6; D is unresolved. Trimming took 0 bases from V and 13 from J, leaving 10 bases between them. The CDR3 is made up of 13 amino acids.

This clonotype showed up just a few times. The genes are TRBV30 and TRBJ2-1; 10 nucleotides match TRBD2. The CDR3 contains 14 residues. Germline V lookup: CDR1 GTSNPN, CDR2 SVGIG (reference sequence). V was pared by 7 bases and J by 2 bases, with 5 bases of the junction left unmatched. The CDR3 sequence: CAFSSGRAYNEQFF. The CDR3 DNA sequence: TGTGCCTTTTCGAGCGGGAGGGCCTACAATGAGCAGTTCTTC.

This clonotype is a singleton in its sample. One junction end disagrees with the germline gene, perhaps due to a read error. The CDR3 DNA is TGTGCCAGCAGCTTAGGGGGGCCCTACAGCTCTGGGGCCAACGTCCTGACTTTC. It yields the protein CASSLGGPYSSGANVLTF. The chain carries TRBV5-1 and TRBJ2-6; D tentatively reads TRBD1 or TRBD2 (6 bases each). The CDR3 contains 18 residues. Germline loops: CDR1 SGHRS, CDR2 YFSETQ.

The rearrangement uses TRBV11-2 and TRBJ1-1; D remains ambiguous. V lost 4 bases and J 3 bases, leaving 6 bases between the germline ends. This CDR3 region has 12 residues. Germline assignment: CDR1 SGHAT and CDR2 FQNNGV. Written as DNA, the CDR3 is TGTGCCAGCAGCTCCCCCTACACTGAAGCTTTCTTT. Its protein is CASSSPYTEAFF. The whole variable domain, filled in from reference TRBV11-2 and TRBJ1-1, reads EAGVAQSPRYKIIEKRQSVAFWCNPISGHATLYWYQQILGQGPKLLIQFQNNGVVDDSQLPKDRFSAERLKGVDSTLKIQPAKLEDSAVYLCASSSPYTEAFFGQGTRLTVV.